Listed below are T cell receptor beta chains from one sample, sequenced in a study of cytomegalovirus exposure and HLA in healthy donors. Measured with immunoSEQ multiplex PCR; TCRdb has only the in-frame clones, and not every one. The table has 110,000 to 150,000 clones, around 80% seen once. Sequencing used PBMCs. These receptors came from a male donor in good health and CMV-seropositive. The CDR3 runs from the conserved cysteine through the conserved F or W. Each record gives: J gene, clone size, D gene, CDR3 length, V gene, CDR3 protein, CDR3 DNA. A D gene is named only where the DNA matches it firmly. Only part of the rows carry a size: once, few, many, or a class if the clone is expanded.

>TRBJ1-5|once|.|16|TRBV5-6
CASSLAGGRGNQPQHF
TGTGCCAGCAGCTTGGCGGGGGGAAGGGGCAATCAGCCCCAGCATTTT
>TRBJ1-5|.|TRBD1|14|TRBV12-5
CASGPGQGGQPQHF
TGTGCTAGTGGTCCTGGACAGGGTGGCCAGCCCCAGCATTTT
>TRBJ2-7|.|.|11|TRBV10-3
CAISDQYEQYF
TGTGCCATCAGTGATCAGTACGAGCAGTACTTC
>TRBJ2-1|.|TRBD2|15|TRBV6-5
CASSLQGGGYNEQFF
TGTGCCAGCAGCCTTCAGGGCGGGGGATACAATGAGCAGTTCTTC
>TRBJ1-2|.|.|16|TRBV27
CASRQEPRGPNYGYTF
TGTGCCAGCAGGCAAGAACCCAGGGGCCCGAACTATGGCTACACCTTC
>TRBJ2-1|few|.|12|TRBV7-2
CASSFRLSEQFF
TGTGCCAGCAGCTTCAGACTATCTGAGCAGTTCTTC
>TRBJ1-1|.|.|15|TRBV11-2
CASSLEGRANTEAFF
TGTGCCAGCAGCTTAGAGGGGAGGGCGAACACTGAAGCTTTCTTT
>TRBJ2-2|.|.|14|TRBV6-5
CASSYFLGTGELFF
TGTGCCAGCAGTTACTTCCTAGGCACCGGGGAGCTGTTTTTT
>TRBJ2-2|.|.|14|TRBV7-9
CASSYTGNTGELFF
TGTGCCAGCAGCTATACAGGGAACACCGGGGAGCTGTTTTTT
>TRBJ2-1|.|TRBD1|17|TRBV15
CATSTWDSPSSYNEQFF
TGTGCCACCAGCACATGGGACAGCCCCAGCTCCTACAATGAGCAGTTCTTC
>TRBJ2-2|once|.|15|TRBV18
CASSPSGRRGGELFF
TGTGCCAGCTCACCTTCAGGGCGTCGAGGCGGGGAGCTGTTTTTT
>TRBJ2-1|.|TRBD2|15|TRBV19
CASSMTSLAYNEQFF
TGTGCCAGTAGTATGACTAGCCTTGCCTACAATGAGCAGTTCTTC
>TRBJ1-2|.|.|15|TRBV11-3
CASSLGGGPNYGYTF
TGTGCCAGCAGCTTAGGGGGGGGGCCTAACTATGGCTACACCTTC
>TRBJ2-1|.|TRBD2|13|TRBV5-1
CASSPGTSNEQFF
TGCGCCAGCAGCCCAGGGACTAGCAATGAGCAGTTCTTC
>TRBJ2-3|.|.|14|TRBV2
CASRPGSFTDTQYF
TGTGCCAGCAGACCGGGGAGCTTCACAGATACGCAGTATTTT
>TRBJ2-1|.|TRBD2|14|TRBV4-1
CASSFRTSGNEQFF
TGCGCCAGCAGCTTTCGGACTAGCGGCAATGAGCAGTTCTTC
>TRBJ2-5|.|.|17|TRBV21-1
CASSTPLRGRLGETQYF
TGTGCCAGCAGCACTCCTCTCAGGGGGCGGTTGGGAGAGACCCAGTACTTC
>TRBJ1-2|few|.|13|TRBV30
CAWRGLEDYGYTF
TGTGCCTGGAGGGGTTTGGAGGACTATGGCTACACCTTC
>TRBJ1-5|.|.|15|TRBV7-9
CASSPPGHPNQPQHF
TGTGCCAGCAGCCCCCCGGGACACCCCAATCAGCCCCAGCATTTT
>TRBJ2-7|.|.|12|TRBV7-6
CASSLTGNEQYF
TGTGCCAGCAGCTTAACAGGGAACGAGCAGTACTTC
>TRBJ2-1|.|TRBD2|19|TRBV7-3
CASSLKTGTSGGSYNEQFF
TGTGCCAGCAGCTTAAAGACCGGGACTAGCGGAGGCTCCTACAATGAGCAGTTCTTC
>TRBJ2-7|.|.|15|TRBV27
CASRPSTGSGYEQYF
TGTGCCAGCCGCCCCTCGACAGGAAGCGGCTACGAGCAGTACTTC
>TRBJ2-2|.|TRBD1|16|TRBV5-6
CASSFGQGKATGELFF
TGTGCCAGCAGCTTTGGACAGGGTAAGGCGACCGGGGAGCTGTTTTTT
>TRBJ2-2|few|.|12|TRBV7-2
CASSPFPGELFF
TGTGCCAGCAGCCCGTTCCCCGGGGAGCTGTTTTTT
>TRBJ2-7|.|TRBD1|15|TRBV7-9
CASSFRDRDSYEQYF
TGTGCCAGCAGCTTTCGGGACAGGGACTCCTACGAGCAGTACTTC
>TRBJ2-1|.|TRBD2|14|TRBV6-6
CAISRREKRNEQFF
TGTGCCATTTCGAGGCGGGAGAAAAGGAATGAGCAGTTCTTC
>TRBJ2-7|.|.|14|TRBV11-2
CASRRPGHKYEQYF
TGTGCCAGCAGGCGGCCGGGACATAAATACGAGCAGTACTTC
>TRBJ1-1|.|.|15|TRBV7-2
CASSLGGDWNTEAFF
TGTGCCAGCAGCTTGGGGGGGGATTGGAACACTGAAGCTTTCTTT
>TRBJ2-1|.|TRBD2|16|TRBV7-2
CASSRLRSTSGVEQFF
TGTGCCAGCAGTCGATTGCGGTCCACTAGCGGGGTTGAGCAGTTCTTC
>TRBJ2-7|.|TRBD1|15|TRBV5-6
CASSFLTGAPYEQYF
TGTGCCAGCAGTTTTCTGACAGGGGCCCCCTACGAGCAGTACTTC
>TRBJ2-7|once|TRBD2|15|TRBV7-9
CASSAIAGPAYEQYF
TGTGCCAGCAGCGCAATAGCGGGACCTGCCTACGAGCAGTACTTC
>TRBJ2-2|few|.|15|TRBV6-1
CASSPQGGDTGELFF
TGTGCCAGCAGTCCCCAGGGAGGAGACACCGGGGAGCTGTTTTTT
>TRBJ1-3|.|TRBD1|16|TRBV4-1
CASSQEYDRAGNTIYF
TGCGCCAGCAGCCAAGAGTATGACAGGGCTGGAAACACCATATATTTT
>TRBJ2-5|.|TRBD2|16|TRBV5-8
CASSSGTSSRLGTQYF
TGTGCCAGCAGCTCCGGGACTAGCTCCAGGCTCGGGACCCAGTACTTC
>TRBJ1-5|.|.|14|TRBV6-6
CASSRGVSNQPQHF
TGTGCCAGCAGCCGGGGGGTAAGCAATCAGCCCCAGCATTTT
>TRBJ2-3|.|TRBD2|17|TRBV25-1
CASSNETSGGAKDTQYF
TGTGCCAGCAGTAACGAGACTAGCGGGGGGGCAAAAGATACGCAGTATTTT
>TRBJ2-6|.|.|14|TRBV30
CAWRWSPGANVLTF
TGTGCCTGGAGGTGGAGTCCCGGGGCCAACGTCCTGACTTTC
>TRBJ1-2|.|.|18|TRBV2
CASSGVWEVSSSNYGYTF
TGTGCCAGCAGTGGAGTCTGGGAGGTTTCCTCCTCTAACTATGGCTACACCTTC
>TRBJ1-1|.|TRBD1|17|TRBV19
CASSTLTSTGPNTEAFF
TGTGCCAGTAGTACTCTCACCTCGACAGGGCCGAACACTGAAGCTTTCTTT
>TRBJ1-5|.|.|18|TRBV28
CASRGYSSGPRSNQPQHF
TGTGCCAGCAGGGGGTACTCAAGCGGACCCCGTAGCAATCAGCCCCAGCATTTT
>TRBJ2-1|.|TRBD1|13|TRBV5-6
CASSATGGSEQFF
TGTGCCAGCAGCGCAACAGGGGGGAGTGAGCAGTTCTTC
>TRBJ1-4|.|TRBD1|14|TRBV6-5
CASGQGPTNEKLFF
TGTGCCTCAGGACAGGGACCAACTAATGAAAAACTGTTTTTT
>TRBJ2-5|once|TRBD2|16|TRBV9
CASSGRLAGGQETQYF
TGTGCCAGCAGCGGAAGACTAGCGGGAGGGCAAGAGACCCAGTACTTC
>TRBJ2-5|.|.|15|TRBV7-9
CASSWPGHSQETQYF
TGTGCCAGCAGCTGGCCGGGACATTCTCAAGAGACCCAGTACTTC
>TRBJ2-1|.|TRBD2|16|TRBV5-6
CASSYPGLAAYNEQFF
TGTGCCAGCAGCTATCCGGGACTAGCGGCCTACAATGAGCAGTTCTTC
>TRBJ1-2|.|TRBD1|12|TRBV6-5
CASRDRGPGYPF
TGTGCCAGCAGGGACAGGGGTCCTGGCTACCCCTTC